These 9 T cell receptor beta chains share one sample of origin, sequenced in a study of Graves' ophthalmopathy and Graves' hyperthyroidism. Using RNA transcripts, the TCR beta CDR3 regions were amplified. Scientists carried out first-round RT-PCR using HTBI primers and then a second-round multiplex PCR. TCRdb redid the calling of the multiplex PCR reads with MiXCR, one entry per CDR3 protein. Of 660,000 or so distinct CDR3 sequences listed, roughly two fifths are singletons. The source material was peripheral blood. These receptors all stem from an adult man with Graves' ophthalmopathy.

This clonotype appeared once. The chain is built from TRBV25-1 and TRBJ2-5; weak D call: TRBD1 (6 bases). The length of the CDR3 is 16 residues. Germline assignment: CDR1 MGHDK and CDR2 SYGVNS. V lost 4 bases and J lost 3, with 18 bases in between. The CDR3 reads CASSGHPYRAKETQYF. The CDR3 nucleotides read TGTGCCAGCAGTGGACACCCGTACAGGGCCAAAGAGACCCAGTACTTC.

The CDR3 nucleotides are TGTGCCAGCAGTTTTAGGTGGGAGGCAACGGGGGCTGAAGCTTTCTTT. It codes for CASSFRWEATGAEAFF. The chain carries TRBV12-3 or TRBV12-4 and TRBJ1-1; D perhaps matches TRBD1 (5 bases). This CDR3 region has 16 residues. Trimming took 3 bases from V and 6 from J, leaving 20 bases between them.

The chain uses TRBV24-1 and TRBJ1-6, with a tentative D call TRBD1 (5 bases). CDR1 is KGHDR, CDR2 SFDVKD, per germline. The CDR3 contains 14 residues. Trimming shortened V by 4 bases and J by 10 bases, and 13 bases separated the two germline ends. CDR3 amino acids: CATSEWGAGSPLHF. In DNA, the CDR3 is TGTGCCACCAGTGAATGGGGCGCGGGCTCACCCCTCCACTTT.

This clonotype has at least ten counts. The V and J genes are TRBV7-9 and TRBJ2-5; D is uncertain. Trimming removed 2 bases from V and 1 base from J, with 14 bases in between. This CDR3 has 16 residues. CDR1 and CDR2 (germline): SEHNR, FQNEAQ (reference sequence). As DNA, the CDR3 is TGTGCCAGCAGCTTATCCGTGTGGGGTGGCCAAGAGACCCAGTACTTC. Its protein product is CASSLSVWGGQETQYF.

Concerning this clonotype itself: A much larger clonotype is one base distant, so this may be a read error. This rearrangement joins TRBV25-1 to TRBJ2-7, with D possibly TRBD2 on 6 matching bases. CDR1 and CDR2 from the germline V gene are MGHDK and SYGVNS. The CDR3 loop spans 14 amino acids. CDR3 nucleotide sequence: TGCGCCAGCAGCGCCCCCGGGGGACCCTACGAGCAGTACTTC. It translates to CASSAPGGPYEQYF.

The V gene is TRBV7-8, the J gene TRBJ2-7, with 9 bases identical to TRBD2. V gave up 4 bases and J gave up 5 bases; unmatched junction bases: 15. This CDR3 has 17 residues. Germline V gene sequence: CDR1 SGHVS, CDR2 FQNEAQ. The CDR3 sequence: CASSSLAGVRFRDEQYF. CDR3 DNA: TGTGCCAGCAGCTCGTTAGCGGGAGTTCGTTTTCGGGACGAGCAGTACTTC. Together with reference TRBV7-8 and TRBJ2-7, the CDR3 gives the full variable domain: GAGVSQSPRYKVAKRGQDVALRCDPISGHVSLFWYQQALGQGPEFLTYFQNEAQLDKSGLPSDRFFAERPEGSVSTLKIQRTQQEDSAVYLCASSSLAGVRFRDEQYFGPGTRLTVT.

This clonotype showed up many times. V gene TRBV19 combines with J gene TRBJ2-7; D gene ambiguous. Germline lookup yields CDR1 LNHDA and CDR2 SQIVND (reference sequence). V lost 6 bases, J lost 2 bases, and 17 bases lay in between. The CDR3 consists of 15 residues. The CDR3, as DNA: TGTGCCAGTAGCTTTACCCCGACAACTACCTACGAGCAGTACTTC. It specifies CASSFTPTTTYEQYF.

This clonotype was seen ten or more times. The DNA of the CDR3 is TGTGCCAGCAGTTACAACTTGGACAGGGGAGGATACGAGCAGTACTTC. Its translation is CASSYNLDRGGYEQYF. The chain couples TRBV6-5 to TRBJ2-7; 9 bases line up with TRBD1. This CDR3 is built from 16 residues. CDR1 is MNHEY and CDR2 is SVGAGI in the germline V gene. J was trimmed by 4 bases and V by 2 bases; bases with no gene match: 9.

The chain is built from TRBV12-3 or TRBV12-4 and TRBJ2-7, with a tentative D call TRBD2 (7 bases). Trimming cost V 6 bases and J 2 bases, with 20 bases left between them. This CDR3 spans 16 amino acids. Here the CDR3 reads CASRPSGAGAPYEQYF. In nucleotides, the CDR3 is TGTGCCAGCAGGCCCAGTGGGGCGGGGGCCCCCTACGAGCAGTACTTC.